This T cell receptor (beta chain) was sequenced during a study of T cells in localized non-small cell lung cancer. General study results and limits: Clonality peaked in uninvolved adjacent lung rather than tumor.

TCRdb keeps only in-frame clones here, not all; method: immunoSEQ multiplex PCR. The repertoire holds 55,000 to 75,000 clones, with approximately 93% as singletons. Looked up from germline, CDR1 is MGHDK and CDR2 is SYGVNS. The CDR3 runs to 14 residues. V gave up 7 bases and J gave up 2 bases, with 12 bases separating them. Comment on this clone: Its cognate antigen is unknown.

The rearrangement uses TRBV25-1 and TRBJ2-1, with D unresolved. This TCR was sampled from a man aged 35 to 69 with stage I lung adenocarcinoma. Sequencing used peripheral blood, obtained before any cancer treatment. In DNA, the CDR3 is TGTGCCAGCATTAGCCGAGCCACCTACAATGAGCAGTTCTTC. Protein: CASISRATYNEQFF.